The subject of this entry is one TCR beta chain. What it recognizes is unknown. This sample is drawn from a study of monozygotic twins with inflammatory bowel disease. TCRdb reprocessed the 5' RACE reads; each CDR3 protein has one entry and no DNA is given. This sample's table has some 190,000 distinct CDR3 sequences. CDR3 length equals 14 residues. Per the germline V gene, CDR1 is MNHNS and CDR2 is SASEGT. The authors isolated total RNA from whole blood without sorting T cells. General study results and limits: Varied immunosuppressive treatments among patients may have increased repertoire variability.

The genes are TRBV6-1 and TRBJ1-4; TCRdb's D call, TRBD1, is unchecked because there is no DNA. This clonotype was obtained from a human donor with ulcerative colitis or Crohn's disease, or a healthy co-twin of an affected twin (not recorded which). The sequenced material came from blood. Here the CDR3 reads CASRPGVRNEKLFF.